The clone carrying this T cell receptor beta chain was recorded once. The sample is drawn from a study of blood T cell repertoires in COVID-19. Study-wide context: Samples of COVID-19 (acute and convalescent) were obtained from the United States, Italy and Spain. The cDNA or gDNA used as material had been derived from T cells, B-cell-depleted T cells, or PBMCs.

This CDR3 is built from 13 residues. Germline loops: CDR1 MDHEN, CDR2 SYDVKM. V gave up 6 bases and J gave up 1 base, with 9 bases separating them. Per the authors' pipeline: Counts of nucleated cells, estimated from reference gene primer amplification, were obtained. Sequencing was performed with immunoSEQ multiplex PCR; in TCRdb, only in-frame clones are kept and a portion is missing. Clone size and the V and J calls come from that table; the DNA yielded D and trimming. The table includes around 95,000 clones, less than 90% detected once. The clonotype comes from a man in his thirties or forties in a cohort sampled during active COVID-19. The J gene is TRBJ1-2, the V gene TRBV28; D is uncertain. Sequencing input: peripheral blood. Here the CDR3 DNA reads TGTGCCAGCAGAGAGGCCCTTAACTATGGCTACACCTTC. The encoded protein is CASREALNYGYTF.